The clone carrying this T cell receptor beta chain was observed once. Its matching antigen is unknown. The assay was immunoSEQ multiplex PCR, and TCRdb's table has in-frame clones only and misses some. Counted here are 120,000 or so clones, about 89% occurring once; the ten biggest clones make up approximately 27%. Germline loops: CDR1 SGHNT, CDR2 YYREEE (reference sequence). With V trimmed by 0 bases and J by 6 bases, 4 bases remained unmatched. The CDR3 has 14 amino acids. The sample originates from a study of T cell responses to AZD1222 COVID-19 vaccine. Study-wide results and caveats: At baseline, just 6 or 7 AZD1222 recipients tested seropositive. Mapped onto spike, vaccine-associated CD4 TCRs spanned it and were dominant at 160-218 and 743-854. Two AZD1222 administrations were followed by greater Spike-specific TCR breadth and depth. Donor demographics were predominantly white British with a female majority; clonal diversity may be underestimated.

The sequence was obtained from an adult in good health. The rearrangement uses TRBV5-4 and TRBJ2-3; 7 nucleotides align to TRBD2. The material sequenced was peripheral blood, taken on day 0 of AZD1222 vaccination. The DNA for the CDR3 is TGTGCCAGCAGCTTGGCTTTGCGGGGGGATACGCAGTATTTT. This codes for CASSLALRGDTQYF.